The rows below give T cell receptor beta chains drawn from one sample of a study of cytomegalovirus exposure and HLA in healthy donors. Clones were sequenced by immunoSEQ multiplex PCR, and TCRdb holds only the in-frame ones, with some missing. The profile shows 150,000 to 170,000 clones, 75% to 85% of them singletons. Sequencing used PBMCs. All receptors derive from a woman between 40 and 50 years old in good health and CMV-seropositive. Both conserved end residues are part of each CDR3. D genes are given only for firm matches. Part of the rows lack a size; the others show once, few, many or a class for expanded clones.

.	TRBJ2-7	TRBV19	.	TGTGCCAGTAGTGTCTCGACTAGTATCGGGTACGAGCAGTACTTC	CASSVSTSIGYEQYF
TRBD1	TRBJ2-7	TRBV27	.	TGTGCCAGCAGTAGAGGGACAGTCACCTACGAGCAGTACTTC	CASSRGTVTYEQYF
TRBD1	TRBJ1-1	TRBV18	few	TGTGCCAGCTCAACGGGACAGGACAACACTGAAGCTTTCTTT	CASSTGQDNTEAFF
.	TRBJ1-4	TRBV28	.	TGTGCCAGCAGTCCCCGGGGGTGGGAAAAACTGTTTTTT	CASSPRGWEKLFF
.	TRBJ1-3	TRBV30	.	TGTGCCTGGAGTCCAGGGTCCTCTGGAAACACCATATATTTT	CAWSPGSSGNTIYF
.	TRBJ2-7	TRBV5-6	.	TGTGCCAGCAGCTTGAGAGGGAGGTTCTCCTACGAGCAGTACTTC	CASSLRGRFSYEQYF
TRBD2	TRBJ2-2	TRBV6-1	once	TGTGCCAGCAGGACTAGCGGGACGGGCGGGGAGCTGTTTTTT	CASRTSGTGGELFF
TRBD1	TRBJ1-5	TRBV7-2	.	TGTGCCAGCAGCTTAGCGGACAGGGTTGCTCAGCCCCAGCATTTT	CASSLADRVAQPQHF
.	TRBJ1-1	TRBV5-1	.	TGCGCCAGCAGCTTAAAAGGGGGAATCACTGAAGCTTTCTTT	CASSLKGGITEAFF
.	TRBJ2-3	TRBV7-9	.	TGTGCCAGCAGCCCCCCTATTAGCACAGATACGCAGTATTTT	CASSPPISTDTQYF
TRBD2	TRBJ2-7	TRBV5-6	.	TGTGCCAGCAGCTTGACTAGCGGACCCCACGAGCAGTACTTC	CASSLTSGPHEQYF
.	TRBJ2-2	TRBV5-1	.	TGCGCCAGCAGCTTGGTGACCGGGATGAACACCGGGGAGCTGTTTTTT	CASSLVTGMNTGELFF
.	TRBJ1-6	TRBV2	few	TGTGCCAGCAGTGGGCAGGGGTCTAATTCACCCCTCCACTTT	CASSGQGSNSPLHF
TRBD1	TRBJ2-7	TRBV27	.	TGTGCCAGCAGGCAACAGGGGAGCTCCTACGAGCAGTACTTC	CASRQQGSSYEQYF
.	TRBJ2-5	TRBV4-1	.	TGCGCCAGCAGCCAAGACGGGGAGGAGACCCAGTACTTC	CASSQDGEETQYF
TRBD2	TRBJ2-5	TRBV5-1	.	TGCGCCAGCAGCTTGGATCCTAGCGGGAGAGAGACCCAGTACTTC	CASSLDPSGRETQYF
.	TRBJ2-5	TRBV27	few	TGTGCCAGCAGTCACGGGAGCCGACAAGAGACCCAGTACTTC	CASSHGSRQETQYF
TRBD2	TRBJ2-1	TRBV30	.	TGTGCCTGGATGAGAGCGGGAGGCTATGAGCAGTTCTTC	CAWMRAGGYEQFF
TRBD1	TRBJ1-6	TRBV29-1	.	TGCAGCGTAGCATCCTCAGGGGGTTCACCCCTCCACTTT	CSVASSGGSPLHF
TRBD2	TRBJ2-7	TRBV6-5	.	TGTGCCAGCAGCCAGCGGGGGACCTACGAGCAGTACTTC	CASSQRGTYEQYF
.	TRBJ2-5	TRBV19	.	TGTGCCAGTAGTATCAGGGGCATAGGCGAGACCCAGTACTTC	CASSIRGIGETQYF
.	TRBJ2-3	TRBV4-2	.	TGTGCCAGCAGCTCCGGGGAAGAAATTTATACGCAGTATTTT	CASSSGEEIYTQYF
TRBD1	TRBJ2-7	TRBV6-1	.	TGTGCCAGCAGTGCACAGGGGAGCGAGCAGTACTTC	CASSAQGSEQYF
TRBD1	TRBJ2-3	TRBV11-3	.	TGTGCCAGCAGCCAGCAGACAGGGGGCACAGATACGCAGTATTTT	CASSQQTGGTDTQYF
.	TRBJ2-1	TRBV7-9	.	TGTGCCAGCAGCTTAGGAGACGTAGCAGCGGATGAGCAGTTCTTC	CASSLGDVAADEQFF
.	TRBJ2-2	TRBV30	.	TGTGCCTGGAGGGCAGCCCGGGGGACCCCCGGGGAGCTGTTTTTT	CAWRAARGTPGELFF
TRBD2	TRBJ2-1	TRBV5-1	.	TGCGCCAGCAGCTTGGCCGGGACTAGCGGGGACAATGAGCAGTTCTTC	CASSLAGTSGDNEQFF
TRBD1	TRBJ1-4	TRBV9	.	TGTGCCAGCAGCTCATCCGGGACAGGGGTAGGAAAACTGTTTTTT	CASSSSGTGVGKLFF
TRBD2	TRBJ2-3	TRBV6-1	.	TGTGCCAGCAGTGAAGCCTGGGGAGCGGGAGTGGATACGCAGTATTTT	CASSEAWGAGVDTQYF
.	TRBJ2-2	TRBV9	.	TGTGCCAGCAGCGTAGATCTGCGGGCGTACACCGGGGAGCTGTTTTTT	CASSVDLRAYTGELFF
TRBD2	TRBJ2-2	TRBV7-9	.	TGTGCCAGCTTCGGGACTAGCGGTTACACCGGGGAGCTGTTTTTT	CASFGTSGYTGELFF
.	TRBJ2-7	TRBV7-8	.	TGTGCCAGCAGCATGGCTAGCGCCTTCGGCGAGCAGTACTTC	CASSMASAFGEQYF
.	TRBJ2-6	TRBV5-1	.	TGCGCCAGCAGCCCGCAAACAACCTCTGGGGCCAACGTCCTGACTTTC	CASSPQTTSGANVLTF
.	TRBJ2-7	TRBV6-5	.	TGTGCCAGCAGTTGGAGTAGCAGCTACGAGCAGTACTTC	CASSWSSSYEQYF
TRBD2	TRBJ2-1	TRBV25-1	.	TGTGCCAGCAGTCTAGCGGGAGAGCGGAATGAGCAGTTCTTC	CASSLAGERNEQFF
.	TRBJ2-4	TRBV4-1	once	TGCGCCAGCAGCCAAGCTCTGGTAGGGGTGGAAAACATTCAGTACTTC	CASSQALVGVENIQYF
TRBD1	TRBJ2-1	TRBV10-2	.	TGCGCCAGCCTCGACAGGGACTACAATGAGCAGTTCTTC	CASLDRDYNEQFF
.	TRBJ2-2	TRBV6-1	.	TGTGCCAGCAGCTCCACCTTCAACTCCGGGGAGCTGTTTTTT	CASSSTFNSGELFF
TRBD1	TRBJ1-2	TRBV2	once	TGTGCCAGCAGTCGACAGGGCGCTACGGCTGGCTACACCTTC	CASSRQGATAGYTF
.	TRBJ2-1	TRBV5-8	.	TGTGCCAGCAGGAGGGACTACAATGAGCAGTTCTTC	CASRRDYNEQFF
TRBD2	TRBJ2-5	TRBV5-1	.	TGCGCCAGCAGCTTGGCCAAAGCTAGCGGGAGTGGGGAGACCCAGTACTTC	CASSLAKASGSGETQYF
.	TRBJ2-1	TRBV7-9	.	TGTGCCAGCAGCTCGGGATCTGAACCTAGCTCCTACAATGAGCAGTTCTTC	CASSSGSEPSSYNEQFF
TRBD1	TRBJ1-4	TRBV4-2	.	TGTGCCAGCAGCCAAGGCTCCGGGACAGTCATCGAAAAACTGTTTTTT	CASSQGSGTVIEKLFF
TRBD2	TRBJ2-5	TRBV12-5	.	TGTGCTAGTGGTTTGGAAATGACTAGCGGGGGACAAGAGACCCAGTACTTC	CASGLEMTSGGQETQYF
.	TRBJ2-1	TRBV5-5	.	TGTGCCAGCAGCTTAGTCCCAGGGCATGATGTCGGTGAGCAGTTCTTC	CASSLVPGHDVGEQFF
.	TRBJ1-1	TRBV5-6	many	TGTGCCAGCAGCTTGGCAGGACGGGGTCCTAACACTGAAGCTTTCTTT	CASSLAGRGPNTEAFF
TRBD2	TRBJ2-1	TRBV18	.	TGTGCCAGCTCACTAGGACTAGGGACTACCGATGAGCAGTTCTTC	CASSLGLGTTDEQFF
.	TRBJ2-1	TRBV5-6	.	TGTGCCAGCAGCTTGGGGAGGCGGGGCACAAATGAGCAGTTCTTC	CASSLGRRGTNEQFF
TRBD2	TRBJ2-1	TRBV28	few	TGTGCCAGCAGTTTATTAAAGGCTAGCGGGATAGATGAGCAGTTCTTC	CASSLLKASGIDEQFF
TRBD2	TRBJ2-3	TRBV11-3	.	TGTGCCAGCAGCTTAGGAGTACTAGCGGGAAGCACAGATACGCAGTATTTT	CASSLGVLAGSTDTQYF
.	TRBJ2-1	TRBV9	.	TGTGCCAGCAGCGTAGAGCCAGGGACTTTAAATGAGCAGTTCTTC	CASSVEPGTLNEQFF
TRBD1	TRBJ2-4	TRBV28	few	TGTGCCAGCAGTTTACGTTCAGGGGGCGCAACCAAAAACATTCAGTACTTC	CASSLRSGGATKNIQYF